These 9 T cell receptor beta chains came from one sample sequenced in a study of blood T cells in healthy people across ages. Through a sample-barcoded 5' primer and a J-beta primer mix, a second PCR was run for about 7 to 12 cycles. TCRdb analysed the 5' RACE reads with MiXCR anew, one entry per CDR3 protein. The sample contains about 780,000 distinct CDR3 sequences, 35% to 60% of which appear only once. Sequenced: blood. These receptors were collected from a man of 80 years or more in good health.

The CDR3 DNA sequence: TGCAGCGTTGAAGATGGACTCTATGGCTACACCTTC. Amino acids: CSVEDGLYGYTF. The chain has TRBV29-1 and TRBJ1-2; no definite D call. V lost 0 bases and J lost 4, with 6 bases in between. The CDR3 is 12 residues long. CDR1 is SQVTM and CDR2 is ANQGSEA in the germline V gene.

This clonotype has a handful of counts. This sequence joins TRBV12-3 or TRBV12-4 and TRBJ2-3, with D hard to call. V was clipped by 2 bases and J by 5 bases, with 5 bases between them. The CDR3 has 12 amino acids. The CDR3 nucleotides read TGTGCCAGCAGTTTATTTAGAGATACGCAGTATTTT. Translated, it gives CASSLFRDTQYF.

This clonotype was picked up a small number of times. The chain carries TRBV20-1 and TRBJ1-5, with TRBD1 matching 12 bases. V dropped 2 bases and J dropped 2; count of bases not matched to a gene: 10. Germline lookup yields CDR1 DFQATT and CDR2 SNEGSKA (reference sequence). This CDR3 is 18 amino acids long. In DNA form, the CDR3 reads TGCAGTGCTAGACCCCCGGGACAGGGGGCATTTGGCAATCAGCCCCAGCATTTT. It specifies CSARPPGQGAFGNQPQHF.

In this sample, this clonotype turned up a few times. This chain joins TRBV28 and TRBJ2-4; D not certain. The CDR3 loop spans 15 amino acids. The germline V and J ends were trimmed by 5 bases and 7 bases, with 18 bases remaining between them. Germline lookup yields CDR1 MDHEN and CDR2 SYDVKM. CDR3 protein: CASSTPGRPGNIQYF. In DNA, the CDR3 is TGTGCCAGCAGTACCCCAGGCCGACCGGGCAACATTCAGTACTTC.

This clonotype was seen only a few times. The gene calls are TRBV7-2 and TRBJ2-5; 7 bases align to TRBD2. CDR3 length: 14 amino acids. Trimming removed 6 bases from V and 11 bases from J; junction bases left unmatched: 15. From germline, CDR1 is SGHTA and CDR2 FQGNSA. CDR3 nucleotide sequence: TGTGCCAGCAGGCTGGGGCGGGAGACCCATCGGCAGTACTTC. This translates into CASRLGRETHRQYF.

This clonotype was observed a few times. The chain has TRBV4-3 and TRBJ2-4; 7 bases are shared with TRBD2. The ends lost 1 base at V and 3 bases at J; junction bases unmatched: 9. Germline values: CDR1 LGHNA, CDR2 YSLEER. CDR3 length equals 17 residues. This CDR3 reads CASSQGYLADYKNIQYF. Written as DNA, the CDR3 is TGCGCCAGCAGCCAAGGTTATCTAGCGGATTACAAAAACATTCAGTACTTC.

The chain employs TRBV6-6 and TRBJ2-4, with TRBD1 identical over 9 bases. The end of the DNA fits TRBJ2-5 better, so the J call may be wrong. Germline lookup yields CDR1 MNHNY and CDR2 SVGAGI (reference sequence). The CDR3 length is 14 residues. CDR3: CASSYGTGLETQYF. In nucleotides, the CDR3 is TGTGCCAGCAGTTACGGGACAGGGTTAGAGACCCAGTACTTC.

This rearrangement joins TRBV7-9 to TRBJ1-1; perhaps TRBD1 as D (6 bases). Trimming removed 1 base from V and 6 bases from J, with 12 bases in between. CDR1 is SEHNR, CDR2 FQNEAQ, per germline (reference sequence). This CDR3 spans 14 amino acids. The CDR3 is CASSLDWDIAEAFF. CDR3 DNA sequence: TGTGCCAGCAGCTTAGATTGGGACATCGCTGAAGCTTTCTTT.

This clonotype was seen at least ten times. The V gene is TRBV6-5, the J gene TRBJ2-5; perhaps D is TRBD1 or TRBD2 (6 bases each). CDR1 is MNHEY and CDR2 is SVGAGI in the germline V gene. This CDR3 contains 12 residues. V was cut by 6 bases and J by 3 bases, with 8 bases left in between. The CDR3 DNA reads TGTGCCAGCAGGAGGGGGGAAGAGACCCAGTACTTC. Translation gives CASRRGEETQYF.